This TCR beta chain was retrieved from a study of T cells in localized non-small cell lung cancer. The study, taken as a whole, reports: Longer overall survival was associated with a higher density of T cells in the blood. A median of around 60 clones ranked among the top 100 in tumor appeared in adjacent lung.

This clone appeared a few times. The target antigen is unknown. The CDR3 totals 13 residues. From germline, CDR1 is MGHDK and CDR2 SYGVNS. The V and J ends lost 4 bases and 8 bases respectively, with 14 bases between them. Here immunoSEQ multiplex PCR was the method, and the copy in TCRdb shows in-frame clones only, minus some. This sample carries about 59,000 clones, roughly nine tenths of them seen once, and the ten largest clones take under 2%. The receptor was derived from a woman aged 35-70 years with stage I lung adenocarcinoma. The V call is TRBV25-1, the J call TRBJ1-2; maybe TRBD1 (6 bases). The specimen comprised peripheral blood, sampled before any cancer treatment. The chain's CDR3 is CASSGPVGGGYTF. CDR3 bases: TGTGCCAGCAGTGGCCCAGTCGGGGGCGGCTACACCTTC.